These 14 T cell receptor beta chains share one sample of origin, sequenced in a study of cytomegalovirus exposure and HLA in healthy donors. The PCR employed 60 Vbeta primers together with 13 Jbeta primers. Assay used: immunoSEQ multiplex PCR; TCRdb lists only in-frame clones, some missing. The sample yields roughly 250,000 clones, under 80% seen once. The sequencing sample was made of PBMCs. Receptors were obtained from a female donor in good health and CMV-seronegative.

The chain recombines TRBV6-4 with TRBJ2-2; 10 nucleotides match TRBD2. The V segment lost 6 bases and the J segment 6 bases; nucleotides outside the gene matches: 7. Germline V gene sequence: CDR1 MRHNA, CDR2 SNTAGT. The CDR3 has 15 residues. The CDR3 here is CASRILAGDPGELFF. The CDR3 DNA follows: TGTGCCAGCAGAATTCTAGCGGGAGACCCCGGGGAGCTGTTTTTT.

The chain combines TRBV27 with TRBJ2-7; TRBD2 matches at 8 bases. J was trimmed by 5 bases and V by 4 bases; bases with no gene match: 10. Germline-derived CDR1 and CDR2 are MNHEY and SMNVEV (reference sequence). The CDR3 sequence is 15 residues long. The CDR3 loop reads CASSSRTSGIHEQYF. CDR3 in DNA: TGTGCCAGCAGTTCGAGAACTAGCGGTATCCACGAGCAGTACTTC.

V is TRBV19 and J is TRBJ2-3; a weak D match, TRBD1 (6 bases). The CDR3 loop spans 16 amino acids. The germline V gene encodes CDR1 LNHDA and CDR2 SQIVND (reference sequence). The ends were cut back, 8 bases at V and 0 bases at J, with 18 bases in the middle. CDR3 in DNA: TGTGCCAGTCAGAACGGGACACCCGACAGCACAGATACGCAGTATTTT. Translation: CASQNGTPDSTDTQYF.

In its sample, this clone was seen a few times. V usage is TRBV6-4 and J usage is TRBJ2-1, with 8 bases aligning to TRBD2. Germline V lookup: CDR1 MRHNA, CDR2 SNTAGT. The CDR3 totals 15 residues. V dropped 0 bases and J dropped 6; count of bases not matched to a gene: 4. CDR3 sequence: CASSDSVAGTNEQFF. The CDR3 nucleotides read TGTGCCAGCAGTGACTCGGTAGCGGGGACCAATGAGCAGTTCTTC.

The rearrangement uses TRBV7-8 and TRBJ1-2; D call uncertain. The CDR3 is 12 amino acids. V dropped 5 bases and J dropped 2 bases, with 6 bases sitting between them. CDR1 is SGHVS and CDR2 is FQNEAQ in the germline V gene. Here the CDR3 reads CASSQANYGYTF. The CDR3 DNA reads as TGTGCCAGCAGCCAGGCAAACTATGGCTACACCTTC.

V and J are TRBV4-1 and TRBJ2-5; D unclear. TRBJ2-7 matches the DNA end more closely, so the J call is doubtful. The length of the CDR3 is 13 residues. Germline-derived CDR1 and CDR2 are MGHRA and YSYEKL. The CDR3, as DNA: TGCGCCAGCAGCAAAACCCCTTCCTACGAGCAGTACTTC. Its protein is CASSKTPSYEQYF.

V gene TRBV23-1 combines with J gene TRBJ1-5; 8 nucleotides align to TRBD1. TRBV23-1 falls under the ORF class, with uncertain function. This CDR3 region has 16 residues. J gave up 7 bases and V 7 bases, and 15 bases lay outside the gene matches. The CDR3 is CASTQGQGLSEQPQHF. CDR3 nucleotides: TGCGCCAGCACCCAAGGACAGGGTTTATCAGAGCAGCCCCAGCATTTT.

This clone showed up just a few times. DNA of the CDR3: TGTGCCAGCAGCCCTTCCTACGAGCAGTACTTC. Translated: CASSPSYEQYF. J is TRBJ2-7 and V is TRBV2; no clear D gene. This CDR3 has 11 amino acids. CDR1 is SNHLY and CDR2 is FYNNEI in the germline V gene. Trimming took 6 bases from V and 1 from J, leaving 4 bases between them.

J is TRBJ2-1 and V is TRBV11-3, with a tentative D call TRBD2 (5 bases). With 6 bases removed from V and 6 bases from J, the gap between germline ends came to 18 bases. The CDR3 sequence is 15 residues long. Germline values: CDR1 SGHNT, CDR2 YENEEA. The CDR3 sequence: CASRPAGSRRNEQFF. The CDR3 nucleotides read TGTGCCAGCAGGCCGGCGGGCTCCCGGCGCAATGAGCAGTTCTTC.

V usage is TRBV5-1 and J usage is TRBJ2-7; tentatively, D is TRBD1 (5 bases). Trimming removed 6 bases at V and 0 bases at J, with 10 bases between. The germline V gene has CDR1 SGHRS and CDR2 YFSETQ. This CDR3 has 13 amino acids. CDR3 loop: CASNTGSSYEQYF. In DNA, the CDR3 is TGCGCCAGCAACACAGGTTCCTCCTACGAGCAGTACTTC.

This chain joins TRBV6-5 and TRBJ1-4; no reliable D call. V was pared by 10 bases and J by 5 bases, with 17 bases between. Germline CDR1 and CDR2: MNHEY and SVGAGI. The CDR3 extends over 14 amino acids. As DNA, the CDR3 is TGTGCCAAGTGTCCTGGCTACAGCAATGAAAAACTGTTTTTT. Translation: CAKCPGYSNEKLFF.

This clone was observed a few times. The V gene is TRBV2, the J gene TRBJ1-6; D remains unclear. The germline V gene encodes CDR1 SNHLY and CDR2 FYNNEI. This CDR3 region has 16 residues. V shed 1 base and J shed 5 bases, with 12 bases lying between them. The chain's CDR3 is CASSEVRQPNNSPLHF. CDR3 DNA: TGTGCCAGCAGTGAAGTGAGGCAGCCCAATAATTCACCCCTCCACTTT.

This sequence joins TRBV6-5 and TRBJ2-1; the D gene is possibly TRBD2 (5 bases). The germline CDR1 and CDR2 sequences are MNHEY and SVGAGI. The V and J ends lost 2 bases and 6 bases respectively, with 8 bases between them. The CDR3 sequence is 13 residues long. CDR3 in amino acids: CASSYVEGNEQFF. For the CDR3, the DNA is TGTGCCAGCAGTTACGTAGAGGGCAATGAGCAGTTCTTC.

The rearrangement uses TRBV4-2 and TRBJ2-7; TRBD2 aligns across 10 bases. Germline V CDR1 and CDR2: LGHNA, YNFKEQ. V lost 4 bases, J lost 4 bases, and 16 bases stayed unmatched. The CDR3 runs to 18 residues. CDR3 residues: CASSLTGTSDTQGYEQYF. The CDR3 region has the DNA TGTGCCAGCAGCCTAACCGGGACTAGCGACACCCAAGGGTACGAGCAGTACTTC.